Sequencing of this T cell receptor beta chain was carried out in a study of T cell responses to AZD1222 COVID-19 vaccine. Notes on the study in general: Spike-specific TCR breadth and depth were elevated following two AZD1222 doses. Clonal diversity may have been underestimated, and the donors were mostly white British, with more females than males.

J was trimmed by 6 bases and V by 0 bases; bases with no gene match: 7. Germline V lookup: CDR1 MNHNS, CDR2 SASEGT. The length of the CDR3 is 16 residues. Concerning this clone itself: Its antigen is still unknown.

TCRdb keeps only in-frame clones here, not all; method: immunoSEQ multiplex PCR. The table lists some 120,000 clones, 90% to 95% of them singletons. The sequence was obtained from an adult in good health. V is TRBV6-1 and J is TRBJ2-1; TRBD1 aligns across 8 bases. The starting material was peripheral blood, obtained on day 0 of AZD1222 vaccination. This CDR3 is CASSEARTGTGNEQFF. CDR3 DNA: TGTGCCAGCAGTGAAGCTAGGACAGGGACAGGCAATGAGCAGTTCTTC.